This TCR beta chain was found in a study of identical twins. Study-level findings and limits: Partly confounded zero-insertion analyses could result from invariant MAIT and iNKT cells.

Per the germline V gene, CDR1 is DFQATT and CDR2 is SNEGSKA (reference sequence). CDR3 length: 13 residues. V lost 0 bases, J lost 9 bases, and 12 bases lay in between. A note on this clonotype: Its antigen is not known.

A universal primer site came from template switching; cDNA carried unique molecular identifiers. TCRdb reprocessed the 5' RACE reads via MiXCR and lists one record per CDR3 protein. Of some 500,000 distinct CDR3 sequences listed, 9.6% are singletons. All donors comprised healthy Caucasians. The same sample was also used in a study of yellow fever vaccine responses in identical twins.

The sequenced sample consisted of PBMCs. This receptor was identified in a young woman in good health. The chain joins TRBV20-1 to TRBJ2-1; D not certain. CDR3 sequence (DNA): TGCAGTGCTAGAGATCCGGCGGTTCGTGAGCAGTTCTTC. Amino acid sequence: CSARDPAVREQFF.